The next 21 T cell receptor beta chains were all read from a single sample in a study of T cells in Graves' hyperthyroidism and ophthalmopathy. Template material for amplifying TCR beta CDR3 regions consisted of RNA transcripts. Carried out on the TCR CDR3, a first-round RT-PCR used the HTBI primer set. TCRdb reanalysed the multiplex PCR reads using MiXCR and keeps one entry per CDR3 protein. The repertoire consists of roughly 250,000 distinct CDR3 sequences, with about 17% occurring once and the leading ten covering around 30%. Sequencing input: blood. The receptor source for this set is a woman aged 18-35 years with Graves' ophthalmopathy.

This clonotype was counted ten times or more. The chain links TRBV7-9 to TRBJ2-7, with 11 bases lining up with TRBD2. The germline CDR1 and CDR2 sequences are SEHNR and FQNEAQ (reference sequence). The CDR3 is 17 residues long. The ends lost 5 bases at V and 2 bases at J; junction bases unmatched: 11. Here the CDR3 DNA reads TGTGCCAGCAGCCAGCGCCATAGCGGGGGGGCGGCCTACGAGCAGTACTTC. Translating gives CASSQRHSGGAAYEQYF.

Turning to this clonotype: Given a much more abundant clone one base away, this may be a read error. This chain links TRBV9 with TRBJ2-5; D unresolved. The CDR3 has 13 residues. Germline-derived CDR1 and CDR2 are SGDLS and YYNGEE. CDR3 in amino acids: CTSSVDGMETQYF. The DNA for the CDR3 is TGTACCAGCAGCGTAGATGGGATGGAGACCCAGTACTTC. Based on the CDR3 plus reference TRBV9 and TRBJ2-5, the full variable domain is DSGVTQTPKHLITATGQRVTLRCSPRSGDLSVYWYQQSLDQGLQFLIQYYNGEERAKGNILERFSAQQFPDLHSELNLSSLELGDSALYFCTSSVDGMETQYFGPGTRLLVL.

This clonotype came up many times. The rearrangement links TRBV12-3 or TRBV12-4 to TRBJ1-5; D not certain. With 1 base removed from V and 0 bases from J, the gap between germline ends came to 7 bases. This CDR3 is 15 amino acids long. CDR3 sequence (DNA): TGTGCCAGCAGTTTAGTGCGTGGTAGCAATCAGCCCCAGCATTTT. Translated, it gives CASSLVRGSNQPQHF.

This clonotype came up many times. The genes are TRBV20-1 and TRBJ1-1; D unclear. CDR3 length: 13 amino acids. Germline V gene lookup returns CDR1 DFQATT and CDR2 SNEGSKA (reference sequence). V was clipped by 0 bases and J by 0 bases, with 5 bases between them. The CDR3 nucleotides read TGCAGTGCTAGAGACAGCCTGAACACTGAAGCTTTCTTT. It is translated as CSARDSLNTEAFF.

In its sample, this clonotype was seen many times. The CDR3 is CASSQMRGYEQYF. CDR3 coding DNA: TGTGCCAGCAGCCAAATGCGGGGTTACGAGCAGTACTTC. The chain combines TRBV4-2 with TRBJ2-7; a possible D gene is TRBD2 (6 bases). Germline V gene sequence: CDR1 LGHNA, CDR2 YNFKEQ. This CDR3 has 13 amino acids. The germline V and J ends were trimmed by 2 bases and 4 bases, with 9 bases remaining between them.

This clonotype was detected only a few times. V and J are TRBV6-1 and TRBJ2-3; D is unclear. V gave up 1 base and J gave up 1 base, with 12 bases separating them. Germline CDR1 and CDR2: MNHNS and SASEGT. This CDR3 is built from 16 residues. CDR3 nucleotides: TGTGCCAGCAGTGAAGGTTTTTGGGCGGGCACAGATACGCAGTATTTT. This encodes CASSEGFWAGTDTQYF.

The chain employs TRBV4-1 and TRBJ2-1; 7 bases are a match to TRBD2. The CDR3 contains 17 residues. Germline CDR1 is MGHRA and CDR2 is YSYEKL. V lost 0 bases and J lost 8; bases outside the gene matches: 13. The CDR3 DNA follows: TGCGCCAGCAGCCAAGATCGAGGCGGGAGAGGGCGGGATGAGCAGTTCTTC. Translation gives CASSQDRGGRGRDEQFF.

This clonotype was seen at least ten times. V is TRBV28 and J is TRBJ1-2; D is unresolved. V was pared by 2 bases and J by 4 bases, with 14 bases between. The CDR3 has 15 residues. The germline CDR1 and CDR2 sequences are MDHEN and SYDVKM. Here the CDR3 DNA reads TGTGCCAGCAGTTTAGGGAACAGCAATTTCTATGGCTACACCTTC. Translation: CASSLGNSNFYGYTF.

This clonotype has ten or more counts. The rearrangement links TRBV7-9 to TRBJ2-1; TRBD2 agrees at 13 bases. Looked up from germline, CDR1 is SEHNR and CDR2 is FQNEAQ (reference sequence). The CDR3 consists of 16 residues. J gave up 2 bases and V 5 bases, and 3 bases lay outside the gene matches. For the CDR3, the DNA is TGTGCCAGCAGCGCTACTAGCGGGAGGGCCTACAATGAGCAGTTCTTC. This encodes CASSATSGRAYNEQFF.

The chain uses TRBV6-1 and TRBJ2-1, with 13 bases identical to TRBD2. This CDR3 is 18 amino acids long. Germline V gene lookup returns CDR1 MNHNS and CDR2 SASEGT. Trimming at V came to 4 bases and at J to 3 bases, leaving 9 bases not matched to a gene. CDR3 DNA sequence: TGTGCCAGCAGTGCAAAAAGGACTAGCGGGAGCGTCTACAATGAGCAGTTCTTC. Protein product: CASSAKRTSGSVYNEQFF.

J is TRBJ2-3 and V is TRBV12-3 or TRBV12-4; 10 nucleotides align to TRBD2. The V and J ends lost 1 base and 1 base, in that order; junction bases with no gene match: 17. The CDR3 is made up of 21 amino acids. The CDR3 DNA reads as TGTGCCAGCAGTTTAGTCCTAGCGGGAGTTAAGGGGAGTATCGGCACAGATACGCAGTATTTT. This encodes CASSLVLAGVKGSIGTDTQYF.

This clonotype was picked up many times. The V and J genes are TRBV27 and TRBJ2-1; D not resolved. The CDR3 runs 15 residues. V was shortened by 6 bases and J by 5 bases, with 17 bases between the two germline ends. Per the germline V gene, CDR1 is MNHEY and CDR2 is SMNVEV (reference sequence). DNA of the CDR3: TGTGCCAGCAGGTACAAAGGCCTTAGTCACAATGAGCAGTTCTTC. The encoded protein is CASRYKGLSHNEQFF.

This clonotype was seen many times. The CDR3 DNA reads as TGTGCCAGCAGCTTAGAACAGACCCTTACGCAGTATTTT. This encodes CASSLEQTLTQYF. The chain joins TRBV7-2 to TRBJ2-3; D remains unclear. The CDR3 is 13 amino acids. The ends were cut back, 1 base at V and 8 bases at J, with 10 bases in the middle. Looked up from germline, CDR1 is SGHTA and CDR2 is FQGNSA.

This clonotype was detected many times. V gene TRBV7-9 combines with J gene TRBJ2-5; no clear D. CDR3 length: 12 amino acids. The ends were cut back, 5 bases at V and 2 bases at J, with 6 bases in the middle. The germline V gene has CDR1 SEHNR and CDR2 FQNEAQ (reference sequence). The CDR3 loop reads CASSASQETQYF. The CDR3 region has the DNA TGTGCCAGCAGCGCCTCTCAAGAGACCCAGTACTTC. The entire variable domain, with the rest obtained from reference TRBV7-9 and TRBJ2-5, is as follows: DTGVSQNPRHKITKRGQNVTFRCDPISEHNRLYWYRQTLGQGPEFLTYFQNEAQLEKSRLLSDRFSAERPKGSFSTLEIQRTEQGDSAMYLCASSASQETQYFGPGTRLLVL.

The chain combines TRBV5-1 with TRBJ2-5; 12 nucleotides line up with TRBD2. Trimming cost V 4 bases and J 8 bases; bases outside gene matches: 9. The germline V gene has CDR1 SGHRS and CDR2 YFSETQ. CDR3 length equals 15 residues. Here the CDR3 DNA reads TGCGCCAGCAGCAATCCTAGCGGGGGGGCCTATACCCAGTACTTC. It yields the protein CASSNPSGGAYTQYF.

This clonotype was seen many times. The chain is built from TRBV28 and TRBJ2-7; 7 nucleotides align to TRBD2. This CDR3 contains 15 residues. The trim removed 5 bases at V and 0 bases at J, leaving 7 bases unmatched. The germline gives CDR1 MDHEN, CDR2 SYDVKM. Here the CDR3 DNA reads TGTGCCAGCAGTCCCCCAAGCGGGACCTCCTACGAGCAGTACTTC. Its translation: CASSPPSGTSYEQYF.

Note on this clonotype: This likely comes from a read error, as the CDR3 has no conserved phenylalanine or tryptophan at its end. The chain employs TRBV25-1 and TRBJ1-3; D is possibly TRBD1 (5 bases). The CDR3 covers 14 residues. Germline lookup yields CDR1 MGHDK and CDR2 SYGVNS. CDR3 bases: TGTGCCAGCAGTGATAGGGGATATGGAAACGCCATATATGTT. Its translation: CASSDRGYGNAIYV.

J is TRBJ2-3 and V is TRBV4-3; TRBD2 matches at 10 bases. The V gene's germline CDR1 is LGHNA and CDR2 YSLEER. This CDR3 is built from 17 residues. V dropped 0 bases and J dropped 1; count of bases not matched to a gene: 4. CDR3 nucleotide sequence: TGCGCCAGCAGCCAAGAGGCTAGCGGGAGCGGCACAGATACGCAGTATTTT. Translated, it gives CASSQEASGSGTDTQYF.

This clonotype was recorded at least ten times. This chain connects TRBV7-9 to TRBJ2-1; TRBD2 agrees at 13 bases. The CDR3 consists of 17 residues. V lost 5 bases to trimming and J lost 0 bases; unmatched junction nucleotides: 4. Per the germline V gene, CDR1 is SEHNR and CDR2 is FQNEAQ (reference sequence). This CDR3 is CASSPRTSGSSYNEQFF. DNA for the CDR3: TGTGCCAGCAGCCCCAGGACTAGCGGGAGCTCCTACAATGAGCAGTTCTTC.

The chain combines TRBV4-3 with TRBJ1-2; D is uncertain. Trimming took off 0 bases at V and 8 bases at J, with 16 bases between the two ends. Germline CDR1 LGHNA, CDR2 YSLEER. The CDR3 contains 15 residues. The DNA of the CDR3 is TGCGCCAGCAGCCAAGATGGTGCTATCGGTCTAGGCTACACCTTC. Amino acids: CASSQDGAIGLGYTF.

This clonotype was found many times. The chain recombines TRBV7-6 with TRBJ2-6, with D uncertain. CDR3 length: 17 amino acids. Germline loops: CDR1 SGHVS, CDR2 FNYEAQ. V was pared by 7 bases and J by 0 bases, with 16 bases between. DNA of the CDR3: TGTGCCAGCACCCGGTGGACGGCCGGCTCTGGGGCCAACGTCCTGACTTTC. The encoded protein is CASTRWTAGSGANVLTF.